This note documents a single T cell receptor beta chain sequence. This sample was included in a study of T-cell reconstitution after alpha-beta-depleted transplantation in children. Unique molecular identifiers were incorporated into the prepared TCRbeta library. TCRdb reprocessed the PCR reads via MiXCR and lists one record per CDR3 protein. The sample holds fewer than 700,000 distinct CDR3 sequences, over 10% seen once. The clonotype comes from a male patient younger than 18 who had a stem cell transplant for acute myeloid leukemia, so the T cells may come from the graft donor. Sequenced material: PBMCs, mostly from graft donor cells, taken 360 days after TCRalphabeta/CD19-depleted stem cell transplant.

CDR3 in DNA: TGCGCCAGCAGCCCCCGACCCGGGAGCGGAGAGACCCAGTACTTC. This encodes CASSPRPGSGETQYF. The V gene is TRBV4-3, the J gene TRBJ2-5; TRBD2 might be the D (6 bases). CDR3 length: 15 residues. Per the germline V gene, CDR1 is LGHNA and CDR2 is YSLEER. V was shortened by 4 bases and J by 4 bases, with 16 bases between the two germline ends.